The T cell receptor (beta chain) described here comes from a study of cytomegalovirus exposure and HLA in healthy donors. Overall study findings and caveats: TCR beta sequences reportedly predicted the HLA-A and HLA-B alleles of most subjects accurately. With DRB1 most and HLA-C fewest, TCR association rates differed between HLA loci in a later analysis. Associated with cytomegalovirus, according to the listing, were 150 to 200 TCR beta chains. Highly shared sequence variants in one cluster were likely a sequencing artifact.

Primers included in the PCR were 60 Vbeta and 13 Jbeta primers. Assay: immunoSEQ multiplex PCR; the TCRdb copy retains only in-frame clones and omits some. The sample yields under 150,000 clones, approximately 80% seen once. About this clone itself: Its antigen is still unknown.

The receptor was isolated from a woman aged 45-65 years in good health and CMV-seropositive. The source material was PBMCs.

In DNA form, the CDR3 reads TGCAGCGGGACAGGGTCGAACACTGAAGCTTTCTTT. This codes for CSGTGSNTEAFF. The V call is TRBV29-1, the J call TRBJ1-1, with TRBD1 matching 8 bases. The CDR3 length is 12 residues. The junction had 2 bases not matched to a gene; V was cut back by 7 bases and J by 1 base. The germline CDR1 and CDR2 sequences are SQVTM and ANQGSEA.